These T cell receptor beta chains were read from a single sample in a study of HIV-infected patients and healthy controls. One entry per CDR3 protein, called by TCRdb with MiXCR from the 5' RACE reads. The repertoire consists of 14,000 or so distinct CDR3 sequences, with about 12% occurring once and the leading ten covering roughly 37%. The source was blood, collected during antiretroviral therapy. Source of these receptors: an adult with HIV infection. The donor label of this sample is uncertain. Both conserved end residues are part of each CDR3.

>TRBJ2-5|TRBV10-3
CAISQGGTSGRAETQYF
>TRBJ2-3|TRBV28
CASSKRESTDTQYF
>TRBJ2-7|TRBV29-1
CSVVGGGKSSYEQYF
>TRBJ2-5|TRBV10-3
CAIRGTGVGETQYF
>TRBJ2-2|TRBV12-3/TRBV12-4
CASRRQGSNTGELFF
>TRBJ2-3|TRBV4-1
CASSPQGAMGTDTQYF
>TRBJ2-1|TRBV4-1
CASSQDRNYNEQFF
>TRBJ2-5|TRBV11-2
CASSRTRGARETQYF
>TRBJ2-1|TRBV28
CASSSRRQVHEQFF
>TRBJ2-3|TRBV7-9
CASSRRGLPLGGDTQYF
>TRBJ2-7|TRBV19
CASSIFSGTGPNEQYF
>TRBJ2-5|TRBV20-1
CSASSQGVQETQYF
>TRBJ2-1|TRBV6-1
CASSGWDRGRGNEQFF
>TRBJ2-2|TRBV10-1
CASRGAGELFF
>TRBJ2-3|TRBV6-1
CASPRPMAGGPSDTQYF
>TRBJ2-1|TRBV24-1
CATSDRDSYNEQFF
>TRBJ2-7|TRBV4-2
CASSQDRGLAFEQYF
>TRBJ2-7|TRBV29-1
CSVEFGVGYEQYF
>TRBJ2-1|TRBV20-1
CSAKRGGLYNEQFF
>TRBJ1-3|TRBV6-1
CASSEQQDSFSGNTIYF
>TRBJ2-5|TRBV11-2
CASSLDLIETQYF
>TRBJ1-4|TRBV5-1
CASSAVNEKLFF
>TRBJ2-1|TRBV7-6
CASSFGLAGAPYNEQFF
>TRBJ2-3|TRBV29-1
CSVDGLENTDTQYF
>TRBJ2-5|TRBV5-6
CASSFVLEHVETQYF
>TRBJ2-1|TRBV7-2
CASSLVRLVLYNEQFF
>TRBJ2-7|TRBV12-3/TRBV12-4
CASSSRGEQYF
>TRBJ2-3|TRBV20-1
CSARALRTLKGEDTQYF
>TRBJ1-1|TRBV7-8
CASSLFGSEAFF
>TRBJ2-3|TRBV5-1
CASSLEANTDTQYF
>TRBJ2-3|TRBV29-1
CSGLEGGTDTQYF
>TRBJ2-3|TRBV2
CAGTSETGSDTQCF
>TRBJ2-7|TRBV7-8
CASSYRGEQYF
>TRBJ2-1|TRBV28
CASSARYNEQFF
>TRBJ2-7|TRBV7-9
CASSQTVYEQYF
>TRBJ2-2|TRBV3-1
CASSQDMASGFRELFF
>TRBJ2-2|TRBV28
CASSSTGELFF
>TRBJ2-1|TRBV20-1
CSATPGTGRKYEQFF
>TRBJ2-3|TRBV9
CASSPRTSGRAGAGKVTDTQYF
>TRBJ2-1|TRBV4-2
CASSQERRGRIYNEQFF
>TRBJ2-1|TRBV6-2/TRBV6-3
CASTPFGLNNEQFF
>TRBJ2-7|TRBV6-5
CASRGLAGVYF
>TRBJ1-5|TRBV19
CASSMVIQNQPQHF
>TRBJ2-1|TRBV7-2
CASRPVLAAHYNEQFF
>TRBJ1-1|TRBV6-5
CTSSYSPDRGNTEAFF
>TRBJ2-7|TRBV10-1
CASSSDRPGEQYF
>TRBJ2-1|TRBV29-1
CSVEEDRVRYNEQFF
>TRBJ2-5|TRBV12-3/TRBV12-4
CASSPVEGGQETQYF
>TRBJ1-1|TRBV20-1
CSARAQREAFF
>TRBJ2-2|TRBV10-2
CATRYTLNTGELFF
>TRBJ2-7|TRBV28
CASSLAGSYEQYF
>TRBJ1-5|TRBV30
CAWGDSPDQPQHF
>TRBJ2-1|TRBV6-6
CASSYLASGNRVNEQFF
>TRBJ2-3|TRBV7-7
CASSLGQGWMDTQYF